This T cell receptor beta chain originates from a study of blood T cell repertoires in COVID-19. The repertoire was sequenced with immunoSEQ multiplex PCR; TCRdb's copy has only in-frame clones and lacks some. The table has about 81,000 clones, 90% to 95% seen once. Germline CDR1 is MNHEY and CDR2 is SMNVEV (reference sequence). The ends lost 2 bases at V and 6 bases at J; junction bases unmatched: 6. The CDR3 covers 15 residues. This clone was recorded only once. The sequenced sample was peripheral blood. The sequence came from a woman in her 50s in a cohort sampled during active COVID-19. The rearrangement uses TRBV27 and TRBJ1-2, with 10 bases aligning to TRBD1. For the CDR3, the DNA is TGTGCCAGCAGTTTAAGGGGGGACAGGGGCCATGGCTACACCTTC. This sequence encodes CASSLRGDRGHGYTF.